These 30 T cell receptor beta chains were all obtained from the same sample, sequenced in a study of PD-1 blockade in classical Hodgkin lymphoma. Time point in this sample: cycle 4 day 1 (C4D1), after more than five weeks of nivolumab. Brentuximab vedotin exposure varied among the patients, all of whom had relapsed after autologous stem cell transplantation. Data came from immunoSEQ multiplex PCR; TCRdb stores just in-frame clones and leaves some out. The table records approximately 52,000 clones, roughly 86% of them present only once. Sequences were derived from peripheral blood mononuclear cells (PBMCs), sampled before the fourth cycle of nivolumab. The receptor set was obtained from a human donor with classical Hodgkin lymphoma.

This CDR3 reads CASSLESGVGAFF. Here the CDR3 DNA reads TGCGCCAGCAGCTTGGAGTCAGGGGTAGGGGCTTTCTTT. The V and J genes are TRBV5-1 and TRBJ1-1, with D possibly matching TRBD1 (6 bases). The CDR3 contains 13 residues. CDR1 and CDR2 from the germline V gene are SGHRS and YFSETQ. V was pared by 0 bases and J by 11 bases, with 14 bases between. The full variable domain, rest sourced from reference TRBV5-1 and TRBJ1-1, is KAGVTQTPRYLIKTRGQQVTLSCSPISGHRSVSWYQQTPGQGLQFLFEYFSETQRNKGNFPGRFSGRQFSNSRSEMNVSTLELGDSALYLCASSLESGVGAFFGQGTRLTVV.

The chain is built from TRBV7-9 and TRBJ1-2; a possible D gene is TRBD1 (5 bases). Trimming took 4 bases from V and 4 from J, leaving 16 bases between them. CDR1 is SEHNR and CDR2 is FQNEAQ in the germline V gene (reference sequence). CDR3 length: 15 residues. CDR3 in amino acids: CASSSREGTGYGYTF. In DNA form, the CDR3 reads TGTGCCAGCAGCTCCAGGGAGGGAACGGGCTATGGCTACACCTTC.

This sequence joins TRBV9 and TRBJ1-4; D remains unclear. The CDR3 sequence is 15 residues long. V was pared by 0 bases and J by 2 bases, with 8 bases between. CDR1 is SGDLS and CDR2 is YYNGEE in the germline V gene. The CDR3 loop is CASSVGLATNEKLFF. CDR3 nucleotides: TGTGCCAGCAGCGTAGGTCTAGCTACTAATGAAAAACTGTTTTTT.

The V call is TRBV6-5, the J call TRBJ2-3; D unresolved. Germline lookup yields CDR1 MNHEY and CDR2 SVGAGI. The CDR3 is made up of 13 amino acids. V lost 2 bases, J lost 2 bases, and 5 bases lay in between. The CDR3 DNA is TGTGCCAGCAGTTACGACTTCACAGATACGCAGTATTTT. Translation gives CASSYDFTDTQYF.

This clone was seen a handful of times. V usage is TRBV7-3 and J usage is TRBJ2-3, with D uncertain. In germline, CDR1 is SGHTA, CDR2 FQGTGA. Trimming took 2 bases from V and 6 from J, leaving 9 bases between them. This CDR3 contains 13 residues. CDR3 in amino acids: CASSLRERDTQYF. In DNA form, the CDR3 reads TGTGCCAGCAGCTTACGTGAGCGTGATACGCAGTATTTT.

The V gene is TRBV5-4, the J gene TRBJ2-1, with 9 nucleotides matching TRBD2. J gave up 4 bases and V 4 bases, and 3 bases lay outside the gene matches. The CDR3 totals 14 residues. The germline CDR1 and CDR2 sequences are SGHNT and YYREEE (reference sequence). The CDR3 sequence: CASSLAGTYNEQFF. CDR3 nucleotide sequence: TGTGCCAGCAGCCTAGCGGGAACATACAATGAGCAGTTCTTC.

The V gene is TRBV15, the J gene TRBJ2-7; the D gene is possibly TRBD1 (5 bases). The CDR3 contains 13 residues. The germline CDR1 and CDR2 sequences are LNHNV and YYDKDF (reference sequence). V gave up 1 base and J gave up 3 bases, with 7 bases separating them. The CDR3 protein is CATSRGQFYEQYF. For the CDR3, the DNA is TGTGCCACCAGCAGAGGACAGTTCTACGAGCAGTACTTC.

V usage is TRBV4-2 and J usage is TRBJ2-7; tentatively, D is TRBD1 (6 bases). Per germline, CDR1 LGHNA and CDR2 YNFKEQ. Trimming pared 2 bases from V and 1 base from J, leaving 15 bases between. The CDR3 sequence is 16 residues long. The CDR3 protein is CASSQSKMGASYEQYF. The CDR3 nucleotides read TGTGCCAGCAGCCAATCGAAGATGGGGGCGTCCTACGAGCAGTACTTC.

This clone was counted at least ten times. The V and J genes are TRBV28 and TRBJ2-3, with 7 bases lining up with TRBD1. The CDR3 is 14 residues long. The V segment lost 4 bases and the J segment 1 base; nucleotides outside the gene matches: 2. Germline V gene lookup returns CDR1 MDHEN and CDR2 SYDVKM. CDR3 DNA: TGTGCCAGCAGTTCCACAGGGGGCACAGATACGCAGTATTTT. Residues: CASSSTGGTDTQYF.

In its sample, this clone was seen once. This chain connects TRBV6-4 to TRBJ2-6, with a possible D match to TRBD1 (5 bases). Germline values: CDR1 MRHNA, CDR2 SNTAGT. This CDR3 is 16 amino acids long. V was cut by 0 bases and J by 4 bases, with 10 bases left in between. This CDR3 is CASSDSIRAGANVLTF. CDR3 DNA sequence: TGTGCCAGCAGTGACTCTATCAGGGCCGGGGCCAACGTCCTGACTTTC.

The CDR3 here is CASSLTSGGVNEQFF. The CDR3 DNA sequence: TGCGCCAGCAGCTTAACTAGCGGGGGCGTCAATGAGCAGTTCTTC. The chain employs TRBV5-1 and TRBJ2-1; 11 bases agree with TRBD2. J gave up 6 bases and V 2 bases, and 4 bases lay outside the gene matches. This CDR3 is built from 15 residues. Germline V gene data show CDR1 as SGHRS and CDR2 as YFSETQ. Variable domain in full (rest from reference TRBV5-1 and TRBJ2-1): KAGVTQTPRYLIKTRGQQVTLSCSPISGHRSVSWYQQTPGQGLQFLFEYFSETQRNKGNFPGRFSGRQFSNSRSEMNVSTLELGDSALYLCASSLTSGGVNEQFFGPGTRLTVL.

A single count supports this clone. The DNA of the CDR3 is TGTGCCAGCAGCTTTGGCGCTGGCTCCTACAATGAGCAGTTCTTC. This codes for CASSFGAGSYNEQFF. V usage is TRBV7-9 and J usage is TRBJ2-1; D gene uncertain. The CDR3 runs 15 residues. Trimming pared 3 bases from V and 0 bases from J, leaving 9 bases between. CDR1 SEHNR and CDR2 FQNEAQ come from the germline V gene (reference sequence).

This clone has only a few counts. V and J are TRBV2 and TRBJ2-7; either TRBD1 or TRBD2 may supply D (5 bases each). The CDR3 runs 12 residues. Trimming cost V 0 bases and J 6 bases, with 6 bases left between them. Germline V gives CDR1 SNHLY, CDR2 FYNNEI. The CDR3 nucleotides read TGTGCCAGCAGTGAAGCTGGGACCGAGCAGTACTTC. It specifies CASSEAGTEQYF.

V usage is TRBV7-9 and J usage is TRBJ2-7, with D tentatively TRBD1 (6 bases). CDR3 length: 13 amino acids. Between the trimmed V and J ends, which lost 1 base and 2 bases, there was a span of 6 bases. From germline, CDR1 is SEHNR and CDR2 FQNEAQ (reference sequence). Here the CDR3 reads CASSLDRAYEQYF. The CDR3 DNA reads TGTGCCAGCAGCTTAGACAGGGCCTACGAGCAGTACTTC.

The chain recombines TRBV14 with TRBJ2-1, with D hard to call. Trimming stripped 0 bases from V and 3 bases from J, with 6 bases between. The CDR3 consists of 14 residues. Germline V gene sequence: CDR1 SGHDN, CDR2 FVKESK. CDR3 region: CASSQDYLYNEQFF. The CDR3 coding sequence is TGTGCCAGCAGCCAAGATTACCTCTACAATGAGCAGTTCTTC.

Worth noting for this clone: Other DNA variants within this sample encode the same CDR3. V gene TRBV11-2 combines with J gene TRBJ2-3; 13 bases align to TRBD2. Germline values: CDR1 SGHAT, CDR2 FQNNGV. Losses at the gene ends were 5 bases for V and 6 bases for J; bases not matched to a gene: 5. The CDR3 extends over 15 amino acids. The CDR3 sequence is CASSPGLAGEDTQYF. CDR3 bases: TGTGCCAGCAGCCCCGGACTAGCGGGAGAGGATACGCAGTATTTT.

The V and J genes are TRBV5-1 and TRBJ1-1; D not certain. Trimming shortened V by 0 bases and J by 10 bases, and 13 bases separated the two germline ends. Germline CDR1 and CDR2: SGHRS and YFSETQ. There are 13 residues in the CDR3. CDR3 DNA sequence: TGCGCCAGCAGCTTGGATGGGGAACTTTTAGCTTTCTTT. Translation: CASSLDGELLAFF. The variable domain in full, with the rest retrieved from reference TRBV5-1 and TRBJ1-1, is KAGVTQTPRYLIKTRGQQVTLSCSPISGHRSVSWYQQTPGQGLQFLFEYFSETQRNKGNFPGRFSGRQFSNSRSEMNVSTLELGDSALYLCASSLDGELLAFFGQGTRLTVV.

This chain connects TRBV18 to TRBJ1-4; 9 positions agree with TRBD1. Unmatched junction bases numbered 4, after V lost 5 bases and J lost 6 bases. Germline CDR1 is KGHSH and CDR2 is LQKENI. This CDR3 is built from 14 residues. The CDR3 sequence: CASSSGTGYEKLFF. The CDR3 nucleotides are TGTGCCAGCTCATCCGGGACAGGGTATGAAAAACTGTTTTTT.

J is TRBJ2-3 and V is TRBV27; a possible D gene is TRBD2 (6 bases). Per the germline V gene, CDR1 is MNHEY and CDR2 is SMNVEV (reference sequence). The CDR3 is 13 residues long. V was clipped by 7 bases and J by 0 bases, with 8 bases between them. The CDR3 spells CASKGLSTDTQYF. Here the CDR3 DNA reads TGTGCCAGCAAAGGACTAAGCACAGATACGCAGTATTTT.

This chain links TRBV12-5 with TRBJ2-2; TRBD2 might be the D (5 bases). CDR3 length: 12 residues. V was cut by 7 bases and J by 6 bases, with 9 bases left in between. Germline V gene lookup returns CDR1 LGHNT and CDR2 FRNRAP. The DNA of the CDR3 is TGTGCTAGTGTCGCGGACTCCGGGGAGCTGTTTTTT. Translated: CASVADSGELFF.

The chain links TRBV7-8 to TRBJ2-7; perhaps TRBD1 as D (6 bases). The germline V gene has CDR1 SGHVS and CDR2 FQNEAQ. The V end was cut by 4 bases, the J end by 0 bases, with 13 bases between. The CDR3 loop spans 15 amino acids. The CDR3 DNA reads TGTGCCAGCAGCTCCGCCGGGACAATCTCCTACGAGCAGTACTTC. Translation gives CASSSAGTISYEQYF.

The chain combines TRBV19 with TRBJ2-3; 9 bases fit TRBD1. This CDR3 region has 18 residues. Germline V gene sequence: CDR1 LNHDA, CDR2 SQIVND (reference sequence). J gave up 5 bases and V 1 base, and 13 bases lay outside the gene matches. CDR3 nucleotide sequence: TGTGCCAGTAGTATAGCCACTCACAGGGGGCGCAGGGGAGATACGCAGTATTTT. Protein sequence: CASSIATHRGRRGDTQYF. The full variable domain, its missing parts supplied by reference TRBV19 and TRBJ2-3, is DGGITQSPKYLFRKEGQNVTLSCEQNLNHDAMYWYRQDPGQGLRLIYYSQIVNDFQKGDIAEGYSVSREKKESFPLTVTSAQKNPTAFYLCASSIATHRGRRGDTQYFGPGTRLTVL.

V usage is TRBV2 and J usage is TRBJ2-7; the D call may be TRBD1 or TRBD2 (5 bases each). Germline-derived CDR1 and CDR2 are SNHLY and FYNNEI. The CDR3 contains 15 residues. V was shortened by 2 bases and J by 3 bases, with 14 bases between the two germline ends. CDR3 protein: CASSEFGARYYEQYF. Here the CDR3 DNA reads TGTGCCAGCAGTGAATTCGGGGCCAGGTACTACGAGCAGTACTTC.

The DNA of the CDR3 is TGTGCCAGCATTCAATCCGGGACAGGAAATGGGGAGCAGTACTTC. Protein product: CASIQSGTGNGEQYF. The V and J genes are TRBV27 and TRBJ2-7; 8 bases agree with TRBD1. This CDR3 has 15 amino acids. The trim removed 7 bases at V and 7 bases at J, leaving 15 bases unmatched. Germline loops: CDR1 MNHEY, CDR2 SMNVEV (reference sequence).

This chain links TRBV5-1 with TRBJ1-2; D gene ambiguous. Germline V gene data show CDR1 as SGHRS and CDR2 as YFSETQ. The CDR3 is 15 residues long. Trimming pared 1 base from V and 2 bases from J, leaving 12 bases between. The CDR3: CASSLIGLGNYGYTF. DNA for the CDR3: TGCGCCAGCAGCTTGATAGGGTTGGGGAACTATGGCTACACCTTC.

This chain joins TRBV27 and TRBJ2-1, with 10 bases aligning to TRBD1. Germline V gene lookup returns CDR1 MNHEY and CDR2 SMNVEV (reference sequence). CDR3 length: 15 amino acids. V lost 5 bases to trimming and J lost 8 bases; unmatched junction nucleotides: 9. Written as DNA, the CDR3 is TGTGCCAGCAGTAGCACCGGGACAGGGGTATATGAGCAGTTCTTC. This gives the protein CASSSTGTGVYEQFF.

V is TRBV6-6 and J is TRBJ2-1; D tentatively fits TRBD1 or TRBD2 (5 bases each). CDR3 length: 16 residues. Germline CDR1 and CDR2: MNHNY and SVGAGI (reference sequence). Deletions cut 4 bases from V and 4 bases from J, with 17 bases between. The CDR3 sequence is CASSSYRGPPYNEQFF. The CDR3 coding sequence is TGTGCCAGCAGTTCCTACCGGGGACCACCTTACAATGAGCAGTTCTTC.

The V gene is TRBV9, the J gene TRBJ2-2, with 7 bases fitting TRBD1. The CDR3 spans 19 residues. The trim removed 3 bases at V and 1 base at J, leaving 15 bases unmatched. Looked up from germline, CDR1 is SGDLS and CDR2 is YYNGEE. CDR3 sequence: CASSGEEGAANKNTGELFF. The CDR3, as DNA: TGTGCCAGCAGCGGAGAAGAGGGGGCCGCCAACAAGAACACCGGGGAGCTGTTTTTT.

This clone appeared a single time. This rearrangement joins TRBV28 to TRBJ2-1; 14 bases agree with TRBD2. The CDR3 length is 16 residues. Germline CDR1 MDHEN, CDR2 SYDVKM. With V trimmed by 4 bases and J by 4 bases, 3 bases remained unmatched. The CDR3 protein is CASSSTSGRVYNEQFF. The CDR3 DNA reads TGTGCCAGCAGTTCGACTAGCGGGAGGGTGTACAATGAGCAGTTCTTC.

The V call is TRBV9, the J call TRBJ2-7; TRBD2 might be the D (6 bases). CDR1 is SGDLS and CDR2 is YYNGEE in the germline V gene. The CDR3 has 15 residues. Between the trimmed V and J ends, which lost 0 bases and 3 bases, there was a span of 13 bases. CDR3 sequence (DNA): TGTGCCAGCAGCGTAGGGTTCAGGGAGGACTACGAGCAGTACTTC. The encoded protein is CASSVGFREDYEQYF.